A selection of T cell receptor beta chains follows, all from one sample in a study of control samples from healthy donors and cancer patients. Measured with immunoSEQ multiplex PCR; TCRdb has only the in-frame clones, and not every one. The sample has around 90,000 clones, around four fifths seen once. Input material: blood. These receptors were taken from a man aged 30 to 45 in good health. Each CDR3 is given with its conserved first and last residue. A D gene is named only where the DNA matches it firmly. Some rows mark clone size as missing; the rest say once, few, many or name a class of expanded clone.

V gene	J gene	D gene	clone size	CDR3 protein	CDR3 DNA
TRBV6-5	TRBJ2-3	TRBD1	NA	CASSYGTGAPDTQYF	TGTGCCAGCAGTTACGGGACAGGGGCCCCAGATACGCAGTATTTT
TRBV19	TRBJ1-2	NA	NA	CASSPRDIGYGYTF	TGTGCCAGTAGTCCTCGGGACATCGGCTATGGCTACACCTTC
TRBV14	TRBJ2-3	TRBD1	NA	CASSPWGDRGADTQYF	TGTGCCAGCAGCCCATGGGGGGACAGGGGCGCAGATACGCAGTATTTT
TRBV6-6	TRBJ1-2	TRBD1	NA	CASSYRGQGYGYTF	TGTGCCAGCAGTTACAGGGGGCAAGGCTATGGCTACACCTTC
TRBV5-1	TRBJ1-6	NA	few	CASSPSSGEGSPLHF	TGCGCCAGCAGCCCTTCAAGCGGGGAGGGTTCACCCCTCCACTTT
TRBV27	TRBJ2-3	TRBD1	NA	CASSSPGQGTDTQYF	TGTGCCAGCAGTTCACCGGGACAGGGCACAGATACGCAGTATTTT
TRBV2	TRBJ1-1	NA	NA	CASSEWRGNTEAFF	TGTGCCAGCAGTGAGTGGAGGGGGAACACTGAAGCTTTCTTT
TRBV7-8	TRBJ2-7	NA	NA	CASSLGGVESSYEQYF	TGTGCCAGCAGCTTAGGCGGGGTGGAGAGTTCCTACGAGCAGTACTTC
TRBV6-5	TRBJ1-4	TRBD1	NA	CASSYSTGVGEKLFF	TGTGCCAGCAGTTACTCAACAGGGGTCGGGGAAAAACTGTTTTTT
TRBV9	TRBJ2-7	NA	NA	CASSVGPGEAYEQYF	TGTGCCAGCAGCGTAGGGCCAGGGGAGGCCTACGAGCAGTACTTC
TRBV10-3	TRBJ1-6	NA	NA	CAITPDSPNSPLHF	TGTGCCATCACCCCCGACAGCCCTAATTCACCCCTCCACTTT
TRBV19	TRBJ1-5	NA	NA	CASSIRLRGEQNQPQHF	TGTGCCAGTAGTATAAGGCTTAGGGGAGAACAGAATCAGCCCCAGCATTTT
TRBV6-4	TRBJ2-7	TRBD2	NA	CASSDSPTSGVMYF	TGTGCCAGCAGTGACTCTCCTACTAGCGGGGTTATGTACTTC
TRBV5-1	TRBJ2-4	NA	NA	CASSPSQTKNIQYF	TGCGCCAGCAGCCCAAGTCAAACCAAAAACATTCAGTACTTC
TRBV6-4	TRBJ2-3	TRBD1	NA	CASSEGQGTDTQYF	TGTGCCAGCAGTGAGGGACAGGGCACAGATACGCAGTATTTT
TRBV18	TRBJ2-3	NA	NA	CASSPLSATDTQYF	TGTGCCAGCTCACCCCTCTCGGCCACAGATACGCAGTATTTT
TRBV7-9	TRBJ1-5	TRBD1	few	CASSEDRGLESNQPQHF	TGTGCCAGCAGCGAAGACAGGGGGCTGGAGAGCAATCAGCCCCAGCATTTT